Listed below are T cell receptor beta chains from one sample, sequenced in a study of blood T cell repertoires in COVID-19. The method was immunoSEQ multiplex PCR; TCRdb's version includes in-frame clones alone and lacks a portion of them. Of under 80,000 clones in the sample, around nine tenths were seen once. Sample: peripheral blood. These receptors were collected from a man between 65 and 80 years old with acute or convalescent COVID-19. Each CDR3 is given with its conserved first and last residue. D genes are given only for firm matches. Clone size is not always given. Where it is, it says once, few, many or a class for expanded clones.

abundance | d_gene | j_gene | v_gene | CDR3nt | CDR3aa
NA | TRBD1 | TRBJ1-2 | TRBV6-5 | TGTGCCAGCAGTTACTCCGGGACAGGGAAATATGGCTACACCTTC | CASSYSGTGKYGYTF
NA | NA | TRBJ2-1 | TRBV20-1 | TGCAGTGCTACCGGCAATGAGCAGTTCTTC | CSATGNEQFF
NA | TRBD2 | TRBJ2-2 | TRBV3-1/TRBV3-2 | TGTGCCAGCAGCCAGACTAGCGGGGGGGCCACCGGGGAGCTGTTTTTT | CASSQTSGGATGELFF
once | TRBD1 | TRBJ1-2 | TRBV5-4 | TGTGCCAGCAGCTCAAACAGGGGGGACTATGGCTACACCTTC | CASSSNRGDYGYTF
once | NA | TRBJ2-1 | TRBV29-1 | TGCAGCGTTGCCGACTACGTGAAGGGTGAGCAGTTCTTC | CSVADYVKGEQFF
NA | TRBD1 | TRBJ1-5 | TRBV7-8 | TGTGCCAGCAGAGCAGGGGACAGGGGAGGTCAGCCCCAGCATTTT | CASRAGDRGGQPQHF
NA | NA | TRBJ2-2 | TRBV5-1 | TGCGCCAGCAGCTTGATAGAAAACACCGGGGAGCTGTTTTTT | CASSLIENTGELFF
NA | TRBD2 | TRBJ2-5 | TRBV12-5 | TGTGCTAGTGGTTTGGGACTAGCGGGAGAAGAGACCCAGTACTTC | CASGLGLAGEETQYF
NA | NA | TRBJ2-1 | TRBV14 | TGTGCCAGCAGCCAAGAGGTCTATCAATACTCCTACAATGAGCAGTTCTTC | CASSQEVYQYSYNEQFF
NA | NA | TRBJ1-1 | TRBV5-8 | TGTGCCAGCAACAGATGGTACACTGAAGCTTTCTTT | CASNRWYTEAFF